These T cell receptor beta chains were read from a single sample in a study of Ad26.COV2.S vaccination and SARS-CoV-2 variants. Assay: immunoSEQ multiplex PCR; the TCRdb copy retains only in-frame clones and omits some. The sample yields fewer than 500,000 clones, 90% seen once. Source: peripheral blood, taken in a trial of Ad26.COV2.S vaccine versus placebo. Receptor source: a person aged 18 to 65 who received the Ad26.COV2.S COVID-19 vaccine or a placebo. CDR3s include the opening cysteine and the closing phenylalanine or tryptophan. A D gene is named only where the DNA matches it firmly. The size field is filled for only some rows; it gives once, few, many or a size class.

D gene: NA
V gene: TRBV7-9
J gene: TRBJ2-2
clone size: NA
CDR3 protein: CASSLWNTGELFF
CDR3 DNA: TGTGCCAGCAGCTTATGGAACACCGGGGAGCTGTTTTTT

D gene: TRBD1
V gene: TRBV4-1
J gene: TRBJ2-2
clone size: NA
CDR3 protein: CASTTWTGRSTGELFF
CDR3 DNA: TGCGCCAGCACAACGTGGACAGGGCGATCCACCGGGGAGCTGTTTTTT

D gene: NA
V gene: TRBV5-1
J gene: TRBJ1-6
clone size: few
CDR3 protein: CASSLAPSVVYSPLHF
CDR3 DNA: TGCGCCAGCAGCTTGGCTCCCTCGGTGGTGTATTCACCCCTCCACTTT

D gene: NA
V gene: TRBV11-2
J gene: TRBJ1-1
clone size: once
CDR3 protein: CASSLGYWGGIF
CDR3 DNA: TGTGCCAGCAGCTTGGGTTACTGGGGTGGCATTTTT

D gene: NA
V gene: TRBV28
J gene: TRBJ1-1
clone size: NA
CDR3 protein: CASTVQDNTEAFF
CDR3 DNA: TGTGCCAGCACCGTACAGGATAACACTGAAGCTTTCTTT

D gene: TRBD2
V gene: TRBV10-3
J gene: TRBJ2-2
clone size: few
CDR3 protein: CAISVAGGNTGELFF
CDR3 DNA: TGTGCCATCAGCGTAGCGGGAGGAAACACCGGGGAGCTGTTTTTT

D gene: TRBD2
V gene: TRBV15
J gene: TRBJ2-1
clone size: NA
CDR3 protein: CATSRDRGLAGGRNEQFF
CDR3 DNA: TGTGCCACCAGCAGAGACCGAGGGCTAGCGGGAGGGAGGAATGAGCAGTTCTTC

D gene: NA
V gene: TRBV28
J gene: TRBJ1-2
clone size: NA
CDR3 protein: CASSSPGTRDGYTF
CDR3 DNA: TGTGCCAGCAGTTCACCAGGGACCCGGGATGGCTACACCTTC

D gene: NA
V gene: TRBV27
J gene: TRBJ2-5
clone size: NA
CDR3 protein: CASSFEPKETQYF
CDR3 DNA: TGTGCCAGCAGTTTCGAGCCAAAAGAGACCCAGTACTTC

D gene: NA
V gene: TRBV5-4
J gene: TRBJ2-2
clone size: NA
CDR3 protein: CASSGLDRPGELFF
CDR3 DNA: TGTGCCAGCAGTGGACTGGATCGGCCCGGGGAGCTGTTTTTT

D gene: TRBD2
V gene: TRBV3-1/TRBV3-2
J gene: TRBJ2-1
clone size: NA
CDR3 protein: CASSLVAGYLVNEQFF
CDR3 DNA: TGTGCCAGCAGCCTCGTAGCGGGATATTTGGTCAATGAGCAGTTCTTC

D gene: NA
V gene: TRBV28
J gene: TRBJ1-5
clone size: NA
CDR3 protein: CASSSRGGTGEHF
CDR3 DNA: TGTGCCAGCAGCTCGCGCGGGGGGACTGGGGAGCATTTT

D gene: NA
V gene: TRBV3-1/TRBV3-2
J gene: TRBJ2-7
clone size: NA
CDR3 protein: CASRKHRDLTYEQYF
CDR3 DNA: TGTGCCAGCAGGAAACACAGGGACCTTACCTACGAGCAGTACTTC